This T cell receptor (beta chain) appears in the sequencing data of a study of blood T cell repertoires in COVID-19. The overall study: COVID-19 samples, acute and convalescent, were from the United States, Italy and Spain.

Those enrolled in Seattle joined during active infection and were followed longitudinally afterward. J lost 5 bases, V lost 0 bases, and 5 bases had no gene match. The CDR3 covers 15 residues. In germline, CDR1 is SGHNT, CDR2 YYREEE (reference sequence). The assay was immunoSEQ multiplex PCR, and TCRdb's table has in-frame clones only and misses some. The sample consists of some 80,000 clones, around 84% of them appearing once. Input material: peripheral blood. This sequence joins TRBV5-4 and TRBJ2-1, with 7 positions matching TRBD1. The origin of this receptor is a man in his sixties with COVID-19, enrolled during active disease. CDR3 in DNA: TGTGCCAGCAGCTTGGACAGGGGTTATGACAATGAGCAGTTCTTC. Amino acid sequence: CASSLDRGYDNEQFF. Full variable domain (remainder filled in from reference TRBV5-4 and TRBJ2-1): ETGVTQSPTHLIKTRGQQVTLRCSSQSGHNTVSWYQQALGQGPQFIFQYYREEENGRGNFPPRFSGLQFPNYSSELNVNALELDDSALYLCASSLDRGYDNEQFFGPGTRLTVL.